The TCR beta chain under discussion was sequenced for a study of T cell repertoires in cytomegalovirus infection. On the study more broadly: Evidence of both CMV infection and a matching HLA type came from public TCR beta signatures.

TCRdb reanalysed the reads using MiXCR and keeps one entry per CDR3 protein. The table shows around 630,000 distinct CDR3 sequences, with 20% to 25% occurring only once. This clonotype was detected many times. The germline V and J ends were trimmed by 3 bases and 7 bases, with 4 bases remaining between them. In germline, CDR1 is SGHDN, CDR2 FVKESK. The CDR3 runs 11 residues. Sequenced material: CD8+ T cells from PBMCs. This receptor was taken from a human donor in good health (CMV status not recorded). Some clones in this sample may be carry-over from other donors' samples. The J gene is TRBJ2-1, the V gene TRBV14; no firm D call. CDR3 coding DNA: TGTGCCAGCAGCCAGGATAATGAGCAGTTCTTC. Translating it yields CASSQDNEQFF.